The 18 T cell receptor beta chains listed next were all sequenced from one sample in a study of blood T cell repertoires in COVID-19. Sequencing was performed with immunoSEQ multiplex PCR; in TCRdb, only in-frame clones are kept and a portion is missing. The sample lists under 200,000 clones, around four fifths occurring once. The sequencing sample was made of peripheral blood. All receptors come from a man between 60 and 70 years old with COVID-19, enrolled during active disease.

The V gene is TRBV29-1, the J gene TRBJ1-1; no clear D gene. The germline V gene has CDR1 SQVTM and CDR2 ANQGSEA. This CDR3 contains 13 residues. The V and J ends lost 2 bases and 1 base respectively, with 8 bases between them. CDR3 amino acids: CSVEKRSNTEAFF. CDR3 coding DNA: TGCAGCGTTGAAAAGAGGTCGAACACTGAAGCTTTCTTT.

This clone was picked up one time. The V call is TRBV21-1, the J call TRBJ2-7; the table's D call, TRBD2, has no DNA check behind it. TRBV21-1 is a pseudogene locus. The CDR3 consists of 14 residues. The CDR3 reads CASSKEGYLAGQYF. CDR3 in DNA: TGTGCCAGCAGCAAGGAGGGCTACCTGGCGGGGCAGTACTTC.

The chain recombines TRBV6-5 with TRBJ2-1; 9 bases fit TRBD1. The germline CDR1 and CDR2 sequences are MNHEY and SVGAGI. The CDR3 spans 15 residues. V was clipped by 6 bases and J by 8 bases; unmatched bases: 11. The DNA for the CDR3 is TGTGCCAGCAGAGACTTGGGACAGGGCGGCCATGAGCAGTTCTTC. Amino acid sequence: CASRDLGQGGHEQFF.

This clone was recorded only once. This chain uses TRBV7-6 with TRBJ2-1; the match to TRBD1 covers 8 bases. Trimming at V came to 5 bases and at J to 3 bases, leaving 6 bases not matched to a gene. This CDR3 is 15 amino acids long. Germline loops: CDR1 SGHVS, CDR2 FNYEAQ. The CDR3 DNA reads TGTGCCAGCAGCGAGGGACAGGCAATCTACAATGAGCAGTTCTTC. Residues: CASSEGQAIYNEQFF.

The chain carries TRBV20-1 and TRBJ1-1; no reliable D call. Germline V gene lookup returns CDR1 DFQATT and CDR2 SNEGSKA (reference sequence). V lost 3 bases, J lost 6 bases, and 8 bases lay in between. The CDR3 has 11 residues. The CDR3 loop reads CSASGAPEAFF. The CDR3 DNA follows: TGCAGTGCTAGTGGAGCCCCTGAAGCTTTCTTT.

V usage is TRBV6-2 or TRBV6-3 and J usage is TRBJ2-1; TRBD2 matches 7 bases. The CDR3 runs 15 residues. Per the germline V gene, CDR1 is MNHEY and CDR2 is SVGEGT. CDR3: CACSWSSGKYNEQFF. The CDR3 DNA follows: TGTGCATGCAGCTGGTCTAGCGGAAAGTACAATGAGCAGTTCTTC.

V usage is TRBV3-1 (or the pseudogene TRBV3-2) and J usage is TRBJ1-4; D not resolved. The CDR3 has 14 residues. Looked up from germline, CDR1 is LGHDT and CDR2 is YNNKEL (reference sequence). V shed 1 base and J shed 0 bases, with 3 bases lying between them. The chain's CDR3 is CASSQATTNEKLFF. DNA of the CDR3: TGTGCCAGCAGCCAAGCAACAACTAATGAAAAACTGTTTTTT.

The chain employs TRBV18 and TRBJ1-1, with D perhaps matching TRBD1 (6 bases). The CDR3 loop spans 14 amino acids. V shed 3 bases and J shed 4 bases, with 12 bases lying between them. Germline lookup yields CDR1 KGHSH and CDR2 LQKENI. The CDR3 bases are TGTGCCAGCTCACCGACAGGTAGCTCCACTGAAGCTTTCTTT. Translating gives CASSPTGSSTEAFF.

This chain links TRBV19 with TRBJ2-7, with TRBD1 matching over 7 bases. J lost 3 bases, V lost 5 bases, and 7 bases had no gene match. This CDR3 region has 14 residues. Germline lookup yields CDR1 LNHDA and CDR2 SQIVND (reference sequence). The CDR3: CASSLGTVDYEQYF. CDR3 coding DNA: TGTGCCAGTAGTTTGGGGACAGTAGACTACGAGCAGTACTTC.

V usage is TRBV28 and J usage is TRBJ2-5, with 16 bases lining up with TRBD2. The CDR3 consists of 18 residues. Losses at the gene ends were 6 bases for V and 2 bases for J; bases not matched to a gene: 9. Germline CDR1 and CDR2: MDHEN and SYDVKM. The DNA for the CDR3 is TGTGCCAGCAGAAATTCGGGACTAGCGGGAGGGTATCAAGAGACCCAGTACTTC. Translating gives CASRNSGLAGGYQETQYF.

V usage is TRBV19 and J usage is TRBJ1-5; D is possibly TRBD1 (6 bases). Looked up from germline, CDR1 is LNHDA and CDR2 is SQIVND (reference sequence). V dropped 5 bases and J dropped 5 bases, with 16 bases sitting between them. The CDR3 has 15 amino acids. The CDR3 nucleotides read TGTGCCAGTAGTTCGGCTGCCACAGGGTATCAGCCCCAGCATTTT. Translation: CASSSAATGYQPQHF.

The V call is TRBV7-9, the J call TRBJ2-7, with 7 positions matching TRBD1. With 2 bases clipped from V and 2 bases from J, the junction kept 3 bases outside the gene matches. The germline CDR1 and CDR2 sequences are SEHNR and FQNEAQ (reference sequence). The CDR3 covers 14 residues. Here the CDR3 reads CASSLSGQPYEQYF. The DNA for the CDR3 is TGTGCCAGCAGCTTATCGGGACAGCCCTACGAGCAGTACTTC.

The chain employs TRBV5-1 and TRBJ1-4; the match to TRBD1 covers 7 bases. The CDR3 runs to 15 residues. The J segment lost 3 bases and the V segment lost 3 bases, leaving 5 bases of the junction unmatched. Germline lookup yields CDR1 SGHRS and CDR2 YFSETQ. The CDR3 loop is CASSSLTGSNEKLFF. For the CDR3, the DNA is TGCGCCAGCAGCTCCCTGACAGGGTCTAATGAAAAACTGTTTTTT.

The V and J genes are TRBV7-9 and TRBJ2-1, with D possibly TRBD2 on 5 matching bases. The V end lost 1 base, the J end lost 3 bases, and 13 bases lay between the germline ends. Germline CDR1 SEHNR, CDR2 FQNEAQ (reference sequence). The CDR3 covers 16 residues. The CDR3 region has the DNA TGTGCCAGCAGCTTAGTAGAAGCGGCCCGCTACAATGAGCAGTTCTTC. This gives the protein CASSLVEAARYNEQFF.

This clone was counted a single time. The chain recombines TRBV5-1 with TRBJ1-5; 7 bases align to TRBD1. CDR3 length: 14 residues. Per germline, CDR1 SGHRS and CDR2 YFSETQ. V lost 4 bases to trimming and J lost 2 bases; unmatched junction nucleotides: 3. CDR3 loop: CASSPDRGNQPQHF. CDR3 in DNA: TGCGCCAGCAGCCCCGACAGGGGCAATCAGCCCCAGCATTTT. The whole variable domain, remainder taken from reference TRBV5-1 and TRBJ1-5, is KAGVTQTPRYLIKTRGQQVTLSCSPISGHRSVSWYQQTPGQGLQFLFEYFSETQRNKGNFPGRFSGRQFSNSRSEMNVSTLELGDSALYLCASSPDRGNQPQHFGDGTRLSIL.

The CDR3 coding sequence is TGCGCCAGCAGCCGGGGGGACAGGGGGTCAGGTCAGCCCCAGCATTTT. This translates into CASSRGDRGSGQPQHF. The chain couples TRBV4-1 to TRBJ1-5; TRBD1 agrees at 11 bases. After removal of 4 bases from V and 6 bases from J, the junction contained 8 bases not matched to a gene. Germline V lookup: CDR1 MGHRA, CDR2 YSYEKL. This CDR3 is 16 amino acids long.

The chain is built from TRBV5-1 and TRBJ2-7, with TRBD2 as a possible D gene (6 bases). V shed 0 bases and J shed 0 bases, with 13 bases lying between them. The CDR3 covers 16 residues. Looked up from germline, CDR1 is SGHRS and CDR2 is YFSETQ. The CDR3 sequence is CASSLAGDPISYEQYF. For the CDR3, the DNA is TGCGCCAGCAGCTTGGCGGGGGACCCCATCTCCTACGAGCAGTACTTC.

The rearrangement joins TRBV9 to TRBJ2-3; 8 bases agree with TRBD1. Trimming removed 4 bases from V and 2 bases from J; junction bases left unmatched: 21. Germline lookup yields CDR1 SGDLS and CDR2 YYNGEE. The CDR3 is 20 amino acids. The CDR3 DNA is TGTGCCAGCAGCCAAAACCAGGGGGCGAGAATACCAACGTTCACAGATACGCAGTATTTT. Translating gives CASSQNQGARIPTFTDTQYF. Combining the CDR3 with reference TRBV9 and TRBJ2-3 gives the whole variable domain DSGVTQTPKHLITATGQRVTLRCSPRSGDLSVYWYQQSLDQGLQFLIQYYNGEERAKGNILERFSAQQFPDLHSELNLSSLELGDSALYFCASSQNQGARIPTFTDTQYFGPGTRLTVL.